This TCR beta chain appears in the sequencing data of a study of blood T cells in healthy people across ages. A J-beta primer mix and a sample-barcoded 5' primer were used in a second PCR of roughly 7 to 12 cycles. Each cDNA molecule carried a tag from a template-switch adaptor that contained 12 random nucleotides. TCRdb passed the 5' RACE reads through MiXCR, listing each CDR3 protein once. The sample shows about 690,000 distinct CDR3 sequences, 40% to 45% of them seen only once. Healthy Russian Caucasian donors spanned ages roughly 6 to 90 years. The J segment lost 8 bases and the V segment lost 1 base, leaving 13 bases of the junction unmatched. The CDR3 loop spans 16 amino acids. Germline loops: CDR1 LGHNA, CDR2 YNFKEQ.

The J gene is TRBJ1-2, the V gene TRBV4-2, with 7 positions matching TRBD1. Input material: blood. The sequence was collected from an elderly man in good health. CDR3 residues: CASSQVIWTGEGGYTF. In DNA, the CDR3 is TGTGCCAGCAGCCAAGTCATTTGGACAGGAGAAGGGGGCTACACCTTC.